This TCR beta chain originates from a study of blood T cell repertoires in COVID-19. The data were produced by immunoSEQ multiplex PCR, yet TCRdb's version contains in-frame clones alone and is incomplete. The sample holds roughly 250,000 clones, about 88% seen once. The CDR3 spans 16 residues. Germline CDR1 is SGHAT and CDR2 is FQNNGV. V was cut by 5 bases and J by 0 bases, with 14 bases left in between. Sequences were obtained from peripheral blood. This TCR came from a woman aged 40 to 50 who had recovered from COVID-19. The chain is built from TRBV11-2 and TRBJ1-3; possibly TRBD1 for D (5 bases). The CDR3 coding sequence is TGTGCCAGCAGCCTAGCAGGGTCATACTCTGGAAACACCATATATTTT. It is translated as CASSLAGSYSGNTIYF.